This entry concerns a single TCR beta chain. As yet, its antigen is unknown. Trimming left V 0 bases short and J 1 base short, with 8 bases between. CDR3 length: 15 amino acids. Per germline, CDR1 SGHNT and CDR2 YYREEE (reference sequence). The data stem from a study of OX40 agonist ivuxolimab in advanced cancers. Study information: An agonistic human IgG2 monoclonal antibody against OX40 (CD134) was given. Of mixed ages from about 23 to 90 and averaging around 60 years, the group was 65% to 85% male. Findings and caveats of the study: Part of the nonresponder group also had normalized T-cell clonal expansion that was low. Clonal expansion by week 6 occurred in CD4+ and CD8+ blood T cells (at 0.1 to 3.0 mg/kg).

TCRdb's table, derived via immunoSEQ multiplex PCR, lists solely in-frame clones and lacks some. Found here are about 16,000 clones, over 75% of them singletons; the top ten hold 29%. This TCR was recovered from an adult with an advanced solid tumor such as melanoma, head and neck, liver or kidney cancer. The chain uses TRBV5-4 and TRBJ2-1, with D unclear. The source material was CD4+ or CD8+ T cells sorted from blood, sampled in a trial of the OX40 agonist ivuxolimab. The CDR3 bases are TGTGCCAGCAGCTTGGCAGCCAGTTCCTACAATGAGCAGTTCTTC. Amino acid sequence: CASSLAASSYNEQFF. Based on the CDR3 plus reference TRBV5-4 and TRBJ2-1, the full variable domain is ETGVTQSPTHLIKTRGQQVTLRCSSQSGHNTVSWYQQALGQGPQFIFQYYREEENGRGNFPPRFSGLQFPNYSSELNVNALELDDSALYLCASSLAASSYNEQFFGPGTRLTVL.